The 31 T cell receptor beta chains below all came from one sample that was sequenced in a study of blood T cells in healthy people across ages. Alongside a J-beta primer mix, a sample-barcoded 5' primer served in a second PCR lasting about 7 to 12 cycles. TCRdb independently ran MiXCR on the 5' RACE reads; one entry per CDR3 protein. This sample has more than 650,000 distinct CDR3 sequences, with about 48% found just once. The specimen sequenced was blood. The source of these receptors is a man at least 80 years old in good health.

The chain is built from TRBV7-9 and TRBJ1-1; perhaps TRBD1 as D (6 bases). Trimming removed 1 base from V and 5 bases from J, with 11 bases in between. CDR1 is SEHNR and CDR2 is FQNEAQ in the germline V gene (reference sequence). CDR3 length equals 14 residues. The CDR3 DNA reads TGTGCCAGCAGCTTAGGTCAGGGGATGACTGAAGCTTTCTTT. Its protein is CASSLGQGMTEAFF.

This chain joins TRBV5-6 and TRBJ2-1; 10 nucleotides match TRBD2. The J call could be wrong; TRBJ2-7 is a better fit for the DNA end. The CDR3 is made up of 16 amino acids. Germline V lookup: CDR1 SGHDT, CDR2 YYEEEE. This chain's CDR3 is CASSSFGLADDNEQYF. CDR3 sequence (DNA): TGTGCCAGCAGCTCTTTCGGACTAGCGGATGACAATGAGCAGTACTTC.

In DNA, the CDR3 is TGTGCCAGCAGATCAAGTCCCCGACACACCGGGGAGCTGTTTTTT. Encoded protein: CASRSSPRHTGELFF. The V call is TRBV7-7, the J call TRBJ2-2; no reliable D call. The germline gives CDR1 SSHAT, CDR2 FNYEAQ (reference sequence). The V end was cut by 6 bases, the J end by 3 bases, with 14 bases between. The CDR3 sequence is 15 residues long.

This clonotype was observed at least ten times. The chain uses TRBV12-3 or TRBV12-4 and TRBJ1-2; no definite D call. The CDR3 extends over 16 amino acids. Trimming removed 6 bases at V and 4 bases at J, with 21 bases between. The CDR3 sequence: CASRLEPGEGGYGYTF. The CDR3 DNA sequence: TGTGCCAGCAGATTGGAACCCGGGGAGGGCGGCTATGGCTACACCTTC.

Remarks on this clonotype: Relative to the germline gene, one junction end is altered; a read error may explain this. J is TRBJ1-4 and V is TRBV25-1, with 9 bases identical to TRBD1. CDR1 is MGHDK, CDR2 SYGVNS, per germline. The CDR3 totals 15 residues. Written as DNA, the CDR3 is TGTGCCGGCAGTGCCCCGGGACAGGGTGTTGAAAAACTGTTTTTT. Its translation is CAGSAPGQGVEKLFF.

In this sample, this clonotype turned up a few times. This chain uses TRBV5-1 with TRBJ2-1, with D perhaps TRBD1 (6 bases). The CDR3 sequence is 16 residues long. Germline V lookup: CDR1 SGHRS, CDR2 YFSETQ. Trimming pared 3 bases from V and 0 bases from J, leaving 13 bases between. This chain's CDR3 is CASSWGRSPSYNEQFF. The CDR3 coding sequence is TGCGCCAGCAGCTGGGGGCGGTCCCCCTCCTACAATGAGCAGTTCTTC.

This clonotype was picked up one time. The J gene is TRBJ2-1, the V gene TRBV5-1; D not certain. Germline V gene data show CDR1 as SGHRS and CDR2 as YFSETQ. CDR3 length: 17 amino acids. Deletions cut 0 bases from V and 2 bases from J, with 15 bases between. The CDR3 loop is CASSLGTGPQTYNEQFF. CDR3 DNA: TGCGCCAGCAGCTTGGGTACCGGACCCCAGACCTACAATGAGCAGTTCTTC.

J is TRBJ2-1 and V is TRBV9; 12 nucleotides line up with TRBD2. CDR1 SGDLS and CDR2 YYNGEE come from the germline V gene. V lost 5 bases, J lost 10 bases, and 10 bases stayed unmatched. The CDR3 is 15 residues long. The CDR3 spells CASSLAGGPSGEQFF. The CDR3, as DNA: TGTGCCAGCAGTCTAGCGGGAGGGCCCTCGGGAGAGCAGTTCTTC.

The CDR3 protein is CAISESVAGGHMDTQYF. The CDR3 nucleotides are TGTGCCATCAGTGAGTCGGTAGCGGGAGGGCATATGGATACGCAGTATTTT. The chain combines TRBV10-3 with TRBJ2-3; TRBD2 matches at 11 bases. In germline, CDR1 is ENHRY, CDR2 SYGVKD. There are 17 residues in the CDR3. Trimming removed 0 bases from V and 6 bases from J; junction bases left unmatched: 8.

The gene calls are TRBV30 and TRBJ2-4; 7 nucleotides line up with TRBD2. The CDR3 has 13 residues. The V segment lost 4 bases and the J segment 2 bases; nucleotides outside the gene matches: 2. Germline V CDR1 and CDR2: GTSNPN, SVGIG (reference sequence). DNA of the CDR3: TGTGCCTGGACCAGCGGGACCAAAAACATTCAGTACTTC. This translates into CAWTSGTKNIQYF.

This clonotype occurred a few times. The chain combines TRBV27 with TRBJ1-5; possibly TRBD1 for D (5 bases). From germline, CDR1 is MNHEY and CDR2 SMNVEV (reference sequence). The CDR3 extends over 14 amino acids. The V end lost 5 bases, the J end lost 6 bases, and 14 bases lay between the germline ends. The CDR3 spells CASSPAGDGQPQHF. CDR3 nucleotide sequence: TGTGCCAGCAGTCCAGCCGGGGACGGTCAGCCCCAGCATTTT.

This clonotype was picked up one time. V is TRBV10-1 and J is TRBJ2-5; a possible D gene is TRBD1 (6 bases). Trimming took off 1 base at V and 2 bases at J, with 20 bases between the two ends. This CDR3 has 18 amino acids. Germline CDR1 is WNHNN and CDR2 is SYGVQD (reference sequence). The CDR3 DNA sequence: TGCGCCAGCAGTGAGTTGAGGGCCTTGGGACACAGACAAGAGACCCAGTACTTC. Residues: CASSELRALGHRQETQYF.

This clonotype appeared a few times. The V call is TRBV4-2, the J call TRBJ2-5; 7 positions match TRBD2. The end of the DNA fits TRBJ2-7 better, so the J call may be wrong. The germline V gene encodes CDR1 LGHNA and CDR2 YNFKEQ. CDR3 length: 17 residues. The DNA of the CDR3 is TGTGCCAGCAGCCAAGTCCCCATGACTAGCCAAGTCTACGAGCAGTACTTC. Its translation: CASSQVPMTSQVYEQYF.

In its sample, this clonotype was seen once. The V call is TRBV5-6, the J call TRBJ2-4; 9 nucleotides align to TRBD1. CDR3 length equals 13 residues. The V gene's germline CDR1 is SGHDT and CDR2 YYEEEE. With 4 bases clipped from V and 13 bases from J, the junction kept 9 bases outside the gene matches. The CDR3 reads CASSGDRDPWQYF. The CDR3 DNA sequence: TGTGCCAGCAGCGGGGACAGGGATCCGTGGCAGTACTTC.

The genes are TRBV6-6 and TRBJ2-4; TRBD2 is a possible D gene (5 bases). CDR3 length: 15 residues. V gave up 7 bases and J gave up 0 bases, with 13 bases separating them. Germline loops: CDR1 MNHNY, CDR2 SVGAGI (reference sequence). The DNA of the CDR3 is TGTGCCAGCACCCACCGGGATCGAGCCAAAAACATTCAGTACTTC. It is translated as CASTHRDRAKNIQYF.

The J gene is TRBJ2-3, the V gene TRBV10-3; TRBD2 might be the D (6 bases). V lost 3 bases and J lost 14, with 21 bases in between. Germline assignment: CDR1 ENHRY and CDR2 SYGVKD. The CDR3 spans 14 residues. CDR3 in amino acids: CAISDGRDQLYAYF. The CDR3 DNA sequence: TGTGCCATCAGTGATGGGCGGGACCAATTATACGCGTATTTT.

This rearrangement joins TRBV10-3 to TRBJ2-1; 11 bases match TRBD2. The trim removed 4 bases at V and 4 bases at J, leaving 3 bases unmatched. This CDR3 contains 15 residues. Germline V gene lookup returns CDR1 ENHRY and CDR2 SYGVKD. CDR3 in DNA: TGTGCCATCAGTGGGGGGACTAGCGGTTACAATGAGCAGTTCTTC. Amino acid sequence: CAISGGTSGYNEQFF.

The chain links TRBV29-1 to TRBJ2-7, with a tentative D call TRBD2 (7 bases). CDR1 is SQVTM, CDR2 ANQGSEA, per germline. This CDR3 has 15 amino acids. The V end was cut by 1 base, the J end by 0 bases, with 13 bases between. CDR3 protein: CSVEGGGRSSYEQYF. In DNA form, the CDR3 reads TGCAGCGTTGAAGGGGGGGGCCGGTCCTCCTACGAGCAGTACTTC.

J is TRBJ2-3 and V is TRBV12-3 or TRBV12-4, with D perhaps matching TRBD1 or TRBD2 (5 bases each). V was clipped by 0 bases and J by 6 bases, with 22 bases between them. The CDR3 is 18 amino acids. CDR3 DNA: TGTGCCAGCAGTTTAGCAGTGGGACCCCCAGGATCGGGCGATACGCAGTATTTT. Its translation: CASSLAVGPPGSGDTQYF.

The chain carries TRBV5-1 and TRBJ1-5; D unresolved. The germline V and J ends were trimmed by 0 bases and 0 bases, with 7 bases remaining between them. Germline V gives CDR1 SGHRS, CDR2 YFSETQ. The CDR3 contains 15 residues. The CDR3 reads CASSLDSNSNQPQHF. CDR3 coding DNA: TGCGCCAGCAGCTTGGATTCTAATAGCAATCAGCCCCAGCATTTT.

This clonotype was counted only a few times. The chain couples TRBV29-1 to TRBJ2-5; D is perhaps TRBD2 (5 bases). The J call may not be correct, given that the DNA end is closer to TRBJ2-7. CDR1 SQVTM and CDR2 ANQGSEA come from the germline V gene. The CDR3 runs 13 residues. The CDR3: CSVPGIRTYEQYF. The CDR3 nucleotides read TGCAGCGTGCCCGGGATCAGGACCTACGAGCAGTACTTC.

This clonotype has only a few counts. This rearrangement joins TRBV3-1 to TRBJ1-2, with 11 nucleotides matching TRBD1. CDR1 LGHDT and CDR2 YNNKEL come from the germline V gene (reference sequence). The CDR3 has 15 residues. With 3 bases clipped from V and 6 bases from J, the junction kept 6 bases outside the gene matches. CDR3 DNA: TGTGCCAGCAGCCACTTAGGGGACAGGGGGAATGGCTACACCTTC. The encoded protein is CASSHLGDRGNGYTF. Full variable domain (rest looked up from reference TRBV3-1 and TRBJ1-2): DTAVSQTPKYLVTQMGNDKSIKCEQNLGHDTMYWYKQDSKKFLKIMFSYNNKELIINETVPNRFSPKSPDKAHLNLHINSLELGDSAVYFCASSHLGDRGNGYTFGSGTRLTVV.

This chain joins TRBV5-1 and TRBJ2-7; either TRBD1 or TRBD2 may supply D (6 bases each). The CDR3 extends over 15 amino acids. The V gene lost 5 bases and the J gene lost 5 bases, with 20 bases spanning the gap. Germline loops: CDR1 SGHRS, CDR2 YFSETQ. CDR3 sequence: CASRQDGRGPNEQYF. As DNA, the CDR3 is TGCGCCAGCAGGCAGGATGGACGGGGGCCGAACGAGCAGTACTTC.

The chain uses TRBV20-1 and TRBJ1-4; tentative D call: TRBD1 (5 bases). The V and J ends lost 1 base and 8 bases respectively, with 11 bases between them. The germline V gene has CDR1 DFQATT and CDR2 SNEGSKA (reference sequence). The CDR3 contains 13 residues. CDR3 region: CSARGGDREKLFF. In DNA form, the CDR3 reads TGCAGTGCTAGAGGGGGGGACCGCGAAAAACTGTTTTTT.

This clonotype has a handful of counts. The chain links TRBV6-5 to TRBJ2-1; tentatively, D is TRBD1 or TRBD2 (5 bases each). V gave up 5 bases and J gave up 9 bases, with 8 bases separating them. Germline-derived CDR1 and CDR2 are MNHEY and SVGAGI. CDR3 length: 11 amino acids. CDR3 nucleotides: TGTGCCAGCAGTCGGGGCGGTGAGCAGTTCTTC. It is translated as CASSRGGEQFF.

The V gene is TRBV27, the J gene TRBJ1-2; D remains unclear. V was pared by 5 bases and J by 3 bases, with 10 bases between. This CDR3 comprises 13 residues. Germline loops: CDR1 MNHEY, CDR2 SMNVEV (reference sequence). The CDR3 DNA is TGTGCCAGCAGTGTCAAATGGGACTATGGCTACACCTTC. This codes for CASSVKWDYGYTF.

CDR3 in amino acids: CASSQAGRGGHEQYF. CDR3 coding DNA: TGTGCCAGCAGCCAGGCCGGAAGGGGAGGTCACGAGCAGTACTTC. The rearrangement uses TRBV21-1 and TRBJ2-7; the table calls TRBD2, which could not be checked here. TRBV21-1 has pseudogene status. This CDR3 spans 15 amino acids.

The rearrangement links TRBV25-1 to TRBJ1-5, with 8 bases matching TRBD1. Per the germline V gene, CDR1 is MGHDK and CDR2 is SYGVNS. Trimming at V came to 8 bases and at J to 2 bases, leaving 8 bases not matched to a gene. The CDR3 consists of 15 residues. CDR3 nucleotides: TGTGCCAGCGGAGCTACAGGGGGACGCAATCAGCCCCAGCATTTT. This gives the protein CASGATGGRNQPQHF. Supplemented by reference TRBV25-1 and TRBJ1-5, the full variable domain reads EADIYQTPRYLVIGTGKKITLECSQTMGHDKMYWYQQDPGMELHLIHYSYGVNSTEKGDLSSESTVSRIRTEHFPLTLESARPSHTSQYLCASGATGGRNQPQHFGDGTRLSIL.

J is TRBJ2-1 and V is TRBV9, with 9 nucleotides matching TRBD2. The J segment lost 6 bases and the V segment lost 0 bases, leaving 7 bases of the junction unmatched. Germline CDR1 and CDR2: SGDLS and YYNGEE. The CDR3 is 16 residues long. CDR3 loop: CASSVDQGLARNEQFF. CDR3 in DNA: TGTGCCAGCAGCGTAGATCAGGGACTAGCCCGCAATGAGCAGTTCTTC. Supplemented by reference TRBV9 and TRBJ2-1, the full variable domain reads DSGVTQTPKHLITATGQRVTLRCSPRSGDLSVYWYQQSLDQGLQFLIQYYNGEERAKGNILERFSAQQFPDLHSELNLSSLELGDSALYFCASSVDQGLARNEQFFGPGTRLTVL.

A single count supports this clonotype. The chain combines TRBV20-1 with TRBJ2-1; 10 bases are shared with TRBD1. CDR1 is DFQATT and CDR2 is SNEGSKA in the germline V gene (reference sequence). Unmatched junction bases numbered 4, after V lost 6 bases and J lost 2 bases. This CDR3 is 14 amino acids long. The CDR3 protein is CSAEGQGTYNEQFF. CDR3 coding DNA: TGCAGTGCGGAGGGACAGGGGACCTACAATGAGCAGTTCTTC.

This chain uses TRBV20-1 with TRBJ2-5; the D call may be TRBD1 or TRBD2 (5 bases each). Trimming stripped 4 bases from V and 4 bases from J, with 16 bases between. Germline values: CDR1 DFQATT, CDR2 SNEGSKA (reference sequence). The CDR3 consists of 14 residues. CDR3 in DNA: TGCAGTGCTATTCCAGGGAGTGGGGTAGAGACCCAGTACTTC. Translating gives CSAIPGSGVETQYF.